Listed below are T cell receptor beta chains from one sample, sequenced in a study of blood T cells in healthy people across ages. TCRdb re-analysed the 5' RACE reads in MiXCR, keeping a single row per CDR3 protein. The table records approximately 1,000,000 distinct CDR3 sequences, 45% of them present only once. Material: blood. The receptors come from a woman aged 55-69 years in good health. The CDR3 runs from the conserved cysteine through the conserved F or W. The D gene is left open where the match is weak. For some rows the clone size is stated as once, few or many, or as a class when expanded; others skip it.

D: .; J: TRBJ2-7; V: TRBV7-3; size: few; CDR3: CASSSGGTTAYEQYF; DNA: TGTGCCAGCAGCTCGGGCGGCACAACCGCCTACGAGCAGTACTTC
D: .; J: TRBJ2-5; V: TRBV27; size: few; CDR3: CASSPGIGRTAYYNEQYF; DNA: TGTGCCAGCAGCCCCGGTATTGGGAGGACAGCGTACTACAATGAGCAGTACTTC
D: TRBD1; J: TRBJ2-1; V: TRBV12-5; size: .; CDR3: CASGLLGTGRGEQFF; DNA: TGTGCTAGTGGTTTGTTGGGGACAGGTAGAGGTGAGCAGTTCTTC
D: .; J: TRBJ2-3; V: TRBV5-1; size: many; CDR3: CASSLDSTDTQYF; DNA: TGTGCCAGCAGCTTAGACAGCACAGATACGCAGTATTTT
D: .; J: TRBJ2-4; V: TRBV29-1; size: many; CDR3: CSVEDLRGGGAKNIQYF; DNA: TGCAGCGTTGAAGATCTTAGGGGTGGGGGGGCCAAAAACATTCAGTACTTC
D: .; J: TRBJ2-5; V: TRBV20-1; size: few; CDR3: CSARGRAQETQYF; DNA: TGCAGTGCTAGAGGCAGGGCTCAAGAGACCCAGTACTTC
D: .; J: TRBJ2-1; V: TRBV6-2/TRBV6-3; size: few; CDR3: CASRTSGASGDEQFF; DNA: TGTGCCAGCAGGACCTCGGGAGCGAGCGGCGATGAGCAGTTCTTC
D: TRBD2; J: TRBJ2-7; V: TRBV12-3/TRBV12-4; size: .; CDR3: CASSLTSGDFYEQYF; DNA: TGTGCCAGCAGTTTAACTAGCGGGGATTTCTACGAGCAGTACTTC
D: .; J: TRBJ2-2; V: TRBV6-1; size: .; CDR3: CASKSNRGWELFF; DNA: TGTGCCAGCAAGAGCAACCGAGGCTGGGAGCTGTTTTTT
D: .; J: TRBJ2-7; V: TRBV20-1; size: .; CDR3: CSARADGGLSYEQYF; DNA: TGCAGTGCTAGAGCTGACGGCGGACTGTCCTACGAGCAGTACTTC
D: .; J: TRBJ2-3; V: TRBV10-3; size: few; CDR3: CAGKGQGTDTQYF; DNA: TGTGCCGGGAAGGGGCAGGGCACAGATACGCAGTATTTT
D: TRBD1; J: TRBJ1-5; V: TRBV6-6; size: few; CDR3: CASSRPGTGVNQPQHF; DNA: TGTGCCAGCAGTAGACCCGGGACAGGGGTAAATCAGCCCCAGCATTTT
D: .; J: TRBJ2-6; V: TRBV20-1; size: once; CDR3: CSATVLSGANVPTF; DNA: TGCAGTGCCACGGTCCTCTCTGGGGCCAACGTCCCGACTTTC
D: TRBD1; J: TRBJ2-7; V: TRBV27; size: .; CDR3: CASSRGPGQFYEQYF; DNA: TGTGCCAGCAGTCGAGGGCCGGGACAGTTCTACGAGCAGTACTTC
D: TRBD1; J: TRBJ1-2; V: TRBV12-3/TRBV12-4; size: few; CDR3: CASSLGQGARYGYTF; DNA: TGTGCCAGCAGTTTAGGACAGGGGGCACGGTATGGCTACACCTTC
D: TRBD2; J: TRBJ2-7; V: TRBV5-1; size: many; CDR3: CASSFGTSGYEQYF; DNA: TGTGCCAGCAGCTTCGGGACTAGCGGTTACGAGCAGTACTTC
D: .; J: TRBJ2-3; V: TRBV5-1; size: .; CDR3: CASSLGLQGSTDTQYF; DNA: TGCGCCAGCAGCTTGGGGCTGCAGGGTAGCACAGATACGCAGTATTTT
D: TRBD2; J: TRBJ2-7; V: TRBV20-1; size: .; CDR3: CSASSLAGSYEQYF; DNA: TGCAGTGCTAGTAGCCTAGCGGGTTCCTACGAGCAGTACTTC
D: TRBD2; J: TRBJ2-1; V: TRBV5-4; size: .; CDR3: CASSAASGSYNEQFF; DNA: TGTGCCAGCAGCGCGGCTAGCGGGAGTTACAATGAGCAGTTCTTC
D: .; J: TRBJ2-1; V: TRBV6-5; size: .; CDR3: CASSYEEALYNEQFF; DNA: TGTGCCAGCAGTTACGAGGAGGCCCTATACAATGAGCAGTTCTTC
D: .; J: TRBJ2-7; V: TRBV3-1; size: few; CDR3: CASSHPRGREWYEQYF; DNA: TGTGCCAGCAGCCACCCCAGGGGGCGGGAGTGGTACGAGCAGTACTTC
D: TRBD2; J: TRBJ2-1; V: TRBV5-1; size: .; CDR3: CTSSSAGKRENEQFF; DNA: TGCACCAGCAGCTCTGCCGGTAAGCGGGAGAATGAGCAGTTCTTC
D: .; J: TRBJ2-5; V: TRBV25-1; size: .; CDR3: CASSLHLGGNQETQYF; DNA: TGTGCCAGCAGTCTCCATTTGGGCGGGAACCAAGAGACCCAGTACTTC
D: TRBD1; J: TRBJ2-7; V: TRBV7-9; size: many; CDR3: CASSDRGPYEQYF; DNA: TGTGCCAGCAGCGACAGGGGTCCCTACGAGCAGTACTTC
D: .; J: TRBJ2-5; V: TRBV29-1; size: many; CDR3: CSVEEGETQYF; DNA: TGCAGCGTTGAAGAGGGGGAGACCCAGTACTTC
D: .; J: TRBJ1-1; V: TRBV12-3/TRBV12-4; size: .; CDR3: CASSLRASRGTEAFF; DNA: TGTGCCAGCAGTTTAAGGGCCAGCCGGGGCACTGAAGCTTTCTTT
D: .; J: TRBJ1-2; V: TRBV5-8; size: few; CDR3: CASSLRGDGYTF; DNA: TGTGCCAGCAGCTTGCGGGGGGACGGCTACACCTTC
D: TRBD2; J: TRBJ2-1; V: TRBV5-1; size: .; CDR3: CASSGWTSGTYNEQFF; DNA: TGCGCCAGCAGCGGCTGGACTAGCGGGACTTACAATGAGCAGTTCTTC
D: .; J: TRBJ2-3; V: TRBV29-1; size: .; CDR3: CSVDRVGTDTQYF; DNA: TGCAGCGTTGACAGGGTTGGCACAGATACGCAGTATTTT
D: .; J: TRBJ2-7; V: TRBV27; size: .; CDR3: CASSSWFLSYEQYF; DNA: TGTGCCAGCAGTTCGTGGTTCCTCTCCTACGAGCAGTACTTC
D: TRBD2; J: TRBJ2-5; V: TRBV27; size: .; CDR3: CASSPAEGISSGSVGETQYF; DNA: TGTGCCAGCAGCCCGGCGGAGGGGATTTCTAGCGGGAGTGTTGGAGAGACCCAGTACTTC
D: TRBD2; J: TRBJ2-1; V: TRBV10-3; size: .; CDR3: CAISDGGLAAYNERFF; DNA: TGTGCCATCAGTGACGGAGGGCTAGCGGCCTACAATGAGCGGTTCTTC